A few counts support the clone carrying this T cell receptor (beta chain). TCRdb called the RT-PCR reads again in MiXCR, with one record for every CDR3 protein. The top ten hold 5% to 6.5% of the sample, which has about 960,000 distinct CDR3 sequences, roughly 18% seen once. This sample stems from a study of patients and donors after allogeneic stem cell transplantation. Material for sequencing was blood, either unsorted or a sorted T cell fraction (not recorded which). The clonotype comes from a human donor who was either an allogeneic HSCT recipient or a stem cell or donor lymphocyte infusion donor (not recorded which). It is not recorded whose cells these are; they may come from a transplant donor.

CDR3 nucleotides: TGCAGTGTTGGGGAAAGCTCCTACAATGAGCAGTTCTTC. Translated: CSVGESSYNEQFF. The genes are TRBV20-1 and TRBJ2-1; D gene unclear. The V gene lost 7 bases and the J gene lost 0 bases, with 10 bases spanning the gap. Germline V gene sequence: CDR1 DFQATT, CDR2 SNEGSKA (reference sequence). This CDR3 is built from 13 residues.